A selection of T cell receptor beta chains follows, all from one sample in a study of cytomegalovirus exposure and HLA in healthy donors. Repertoires were generated with immunoSEQ multiplex PCR, while TCRdb's copy carries only in-frame clones and drops some. Of about 180,000 clones listed, around 87% are singletons. The sample comprised PBMCs. The source is a woman in her 30s in good health and CMV-seronegative. CDR3s leave out the opening cysteine and the closing phenylalanine or tryptophan. Rows give clone size only sometimes, using once, few, many, or a class for an expanded clone.

>TRBV23-1|TRBJ1-4|once|17
ASSQSGTGIRRANEKLF
>TRBV7-9|TRBJ2-5|NA|15
ASSLPLGGGTQETQY
>TRBV12-5|TRBJ2-1|NA|13
ASGLPPPGHNEQF
>TRBV29-1|TRBJ2-7|NA|11
SATGTGGLEQY
>TRBV2|TRBJ1-1|NA|11
ATLQGSFTEAF
>TRBV10-3|TRBJ2-3|NA|15
AISESSWGQGTDTQY
>TRBV6-1|TRBJ2-7|once|12
ASRIAGFSYEQY
>TRBV27|TRBJ2-7|NA|13
ASSSTQRGTAEQY
>TRBV4-1|TRBJ1-1|NA|13
ASSQDRAGNTEAF
>TRBV2|TRBJ2-5|NA|13
ASRGSGGRAETQY
>TRBV9|TRBJ2-3|NA|14
ASSVATSVYTDTQY
>TRBV10-2|TRBJ1-1|NA|13
ASSESGVMNTEAF
>TRBV9|TRBJ2-1|NA|13
ASSAEGQKNDEQF
>TRBV18|TRBJ2-2|NA|13
ASSPEVSVTGELF
>TRBV5-1|TRBJ1-4|NA|14
ASSLGRVVSNEKLF
>TRBV19|TRBJ1-6|NA|16
ASSIRGPAPGRNSPLH
>TRBV9|TRBJ2-3|NA|14
ASSVGTSGGMDTQY
>TRBV4-1|TRBJ1-4|NA|14
ASSQDGARTNEKLF
>TRBV6-1|TRBJ1-6|once|10
ASETGESPLH
>TRBV4-3|TRBJ2-3|NA|14
ASSQELGAFTDTQY
>TRBV6-5|TRBJ1-4|NA|12
ASSYRQGNEKLF
>TRBV27|TRBJ2-3|NA|13
ASTPGSPSTDTQY
>TRBV14|TRBJ1-1|NA|13
ASSQRQGAFSEAF
>TRBV10-2|TRBJ2-5|NA|12
ASKKQGSAETQY
>TRBV18|TRBJ1-1|NA|10
ASSLGGGEAF
>TRBV7-9|TRBJ1-5|NA|12
ASSVTGKGQPQH
>TRBV29-1|TRBJ2-7|NA|9
SVLRGYEQY
>TRBV5-6|TRBJ1-1|NA|12
ASSLQVWNTEAF
>TRBV29-1|TRBJ1-2|NA|11
SVVAESNYGYT
>TRBV5-8|TRBJ2-1|NA|14
ASSLGLASSYNEQF
>TRBV27|TRBJ1-6|few|12
ASKGQGYNSPLH
>TRBV2|TRBJ1-4|NA|11
ASRAPGREKLF
>TRBV6-6|TRBJ2-7|NA|12
ASSYRIGGSEQY
>TRBV29-1|TRBJ2-7|NA|11
SVNDRESYEQY
>TRBV5-8|TRBJ1-1|NA|10
ASSIGTAQAF
>TRBV5-1|TRBJ1-2|NA|10
ASSFQGGGYT
>TRBV18|TRBJ2-1|NA|14
ASSPPAGGKNNEQF
>TRBV10-2|TRBJ1-1|NA|14
ASSDQGAKLNTEAF
>TRBV5-7|TRBJ2-7|NA|12
ASTLRDRHYEQY
>TRBV5-8|TRBJ2-7|NA|10
ASSPSPYEQY
>TRBV4-1|TRBJ1-5|NA|13
ASSQSSGLNQPQH
>TRBV11-2|TRBJ1-1|NA|13
ASKEGFRGRTEAF
>TRBV2|TRBJ1-2|NA|16
ASSGFSNRGRRNYGYT
>TRBV2|TRBJ1-3|NA|13
ASSQDRNSGNTIY
>TRBV19|TRBJ1-2|NA|14
ASSILSTGGIYGYT
>TRBV6-1|TRBJ2-5|NA|12
ASSPRERGSTQY
>TRBV2|TRBJ2-7|NA|10
ASGLATYEQY
>TRBV10-3|TRBJ2-7|NA|10
AIRGTGAEQH
>TRBV30|TRBJ2-1|NA|9
AYTGYNEQF
>TRBV6-1|TRBJ2-3|NA|10
ASSVGTEAVY
>TRBV21-1|TRBJ1-2|many|13
ASSINRGRVGGYT
>TRBV11-2|TRBJ2-1|NA|13
ASSFSGQTYNEQF